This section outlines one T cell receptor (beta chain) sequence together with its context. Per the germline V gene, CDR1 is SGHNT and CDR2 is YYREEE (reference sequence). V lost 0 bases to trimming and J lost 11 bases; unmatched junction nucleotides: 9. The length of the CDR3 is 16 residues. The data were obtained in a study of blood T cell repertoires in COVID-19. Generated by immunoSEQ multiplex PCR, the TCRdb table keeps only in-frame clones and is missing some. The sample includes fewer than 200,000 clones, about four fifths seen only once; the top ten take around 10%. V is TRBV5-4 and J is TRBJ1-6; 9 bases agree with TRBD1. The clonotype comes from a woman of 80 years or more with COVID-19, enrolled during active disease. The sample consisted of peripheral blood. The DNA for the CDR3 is TGTGCCAGCAGCTTGGATGGGCGACAGGGGGTAACACCCCTCCACTTT. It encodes CASSLDGRQGVTPLHF.